The T cell receptor (beta chain) described here comes from a study of monozygotic twins with inflammatory bowel disease. Germline loops: CDR1 LGHDT, CDR2 YNNKEL (reference sequence). The CDR3 runs 13 residues. A word on this clonotype: Its antigen remains unidentified.

UMIs containing a 6-nucleotide sample barcode were added via template switching. TCRdb reprocessed the 5' RACE reads; each CDR3 protein has one entry and no DNA is given. The sample data list over 200,000 distinct CDR3 sequences. Study findings and constraints: The inverse Simpson measure of TCRbeta diversity was lower in IBD patients than in healthy co-twins. Heterogeneous immunosuppressive treatment regimens may have introduced variability into patient repertoires. Lower sharing of clonotypes with other individuals was seen in IBD patients than in healthy twins. This was most marked in patients showing signs of disease activity.

V gene TRBV3-1 combines with J gene TRBJ1-1. The specimen was blood. This clonotype was sampled from a human donor with ulcerative colitis or Crohn's disease, or a healthy co-twin of an affected twin (not recorded which). CDR3 in amino acids: CASSPKWNTEAFF.